Sequencing of this T cell receptor (beta chain) was carried out in a study of molecular identifiers for immune sequencing clone quantification. The study's findings and limits: Identical TCR molecules can share a barcode, and this sharing could underestimate highly expanded clone sizes.

Sorted naive CD8 T cells were those defined as CD8+CD4-CCR7+CD45RA+. Library preparation followed earlier protocols using designated TCR primers. TCRdb itself ran the PCR reads through MiXCR, one entry per CDR3 protein. Of 250,000 to 350,000 distinct CDR3 sequences in the sample, about a fifth were seen once. V was cut by 2 bases and J by 1 base, with 0 bases left in between. The CDR3 is 13 residues long. The sample holds one count of this clonotype. Its antigen is unidentified. The conserved phenylalanine or tryptophan normally closing the CDR3 is absent here, so this likely arose from a read error. The chain has TRBV12-3 or TRBV12-4 and TRBJ2-6; D is undetermined. Sequencing was carried out using naive CD8+ T cells from blood, with Jurkat cell RNA spiked in. Subset noted: FACS-sorted CD8+CD4-CCR7+CD45RA+ naive T cells. This TCR derives from a human donor in good health. Some libraries in this study had Jurkat cell RNA spiked in. CDR3 amino acids: CASSLSGANVLTL. The CDR3, as DNA: TGTGCCAGCAGTTTATCTGGGGCCAACGTCCTGACTCTC.